These T cell receptor beta chains were read from a single sample in a study of T cell responses to AZD1222 COVID-19 vaccine. Clones were read by immunoSEQ multiplex PCR, and TCRdb kept only the in-frame ones, dropping some. Seen here are over 65,000 clones, 70% to 90% observed once, and the top ten hold around 5%. The sequences come from peripheral blood, collected on day 0 of AZD1222 vaccination. The receptors here all came from an adult in good health. Each CDR3 is given with its conserved first and last residue. A D gene is named only where the DNA matches it firmly.

len: 17; d_gene: NA; v_gene: TRBV4-3; j_gene: TRBJ2-1; CDR3aa: CASSQEGGLSSYNEQFF
len: 14; d_gene: NA; v_gene: TRBV6-1; j_gene: TRBJ1-6; CDR3aa: CASSGTGDNSPLHF
len: 14; d_gene: NA; v_gene: TRBV5-6; j_gene: TRBJ1-6; CDR3aa: CASSLWGVRSPLHF
len: 14; d_gene: TRBD2; v_gene: TRBV19; j_gene: TRBJ2-1; CDR3aa: CASSVRTSTNEQFF
len: 13; d_gene: TRBD1; v_gene: TRBV2; j_gene: TRBJ1-4; CDR3aa: CASWTGGDEKLFF
len: 12; d_gene: TRBD2; v_gene: TRBV11-3; j_gene: TRBJ2-2; CDR3aa: CASGGGTGELFF
len: 16; d_gene: NA; v_gene: TRBV7-3; j_gene: TRBJ2-2; CDR3aa: CASSFLGAANTGELFF
len: 13; d_gene: NA; v_gene: TRBV7-9; j_gene: TRBJ1-2; CDR3aa: CASSLGQWYGYTF
len: 14; d_gene: NA; v_gene: TRBV7-2; j_gene: TRBJ1-2; CDR3aa: CASSLGGSGVGYTF
len: 14; d_gene: NA; v_gene: TRBV12-2; j_gene: TRBJ1-2; CDR3aa: CASRSKGLDYGYTF
len: 12; d_gene: TRBD1; v_gene: TRBV12-3/TRBV12-4; j_gene: TRBJ2-7; CDR3aa: CASRLTGAEQYF
len: 20; d_gene: TRBD1; v_gene: TRBV4-3; j_gene: TRBJ1-2; CDR3aa: CASSRDRVGPRAQQSSGYTF
len: 12; d_gene: NA; v_gene: TRBV29-1; j_gene: TRBJ1-2; CDR3aa: CSAPIINYGYTF
len: 15; d_gene: NA; v_gene: TRBV19; j_gene: TRBJ1-6; CDR3aa: CASSIGVLADSPLHF
len: 17; d_gene: NA; v_gene: TRBV7-2; j_gene: TRBJ1-6; CDR3aa: CASSLSGGGRSNSPLHF
len: 13; d_gene: NA; v_gene: TRBV6-5; j_gene: TRBJ2-1; CDR3aa: CASSPGLEYEQFF
len: 14; d_gene: NA; v_gene: TRBV2; j_gene: TRBJ1-5; CDR3aa: CASRVGGSNQPQHF
len: 11; d_gene: NA; v_gene: TRBV20-1; j_gene: TRBJ2-5; CDR3aa: CSATTQETQYF
len: 14; d_gene: TRBD1; v_gene: TRBV4-3; j_gene: TRBJ2-7; CDR3aa: CASSNSGGSYEQYF
len: 15; d_gene: NA; v_gene: TRBV15; j_gene: TRBJ2-7; CDR3aa: CATSRDWKVSSEQYF
len: 14; d_gene: NA; v_gene: TRBV5-4; j_gene: TRBJ1-2; CDR3aa: CASSLGGQIYGYTF
len: 14; d_gene: TRBD1; v_gene: TRBV6-1; j_gene: TRBJ2-7; CDR3aa: CASSEGDSSYEQYF
len: 13; d_gene: NA; v_gene: TRBV30; j_gene: TRBJ1-6; CDR3aa: CAWSGRRNSPLHF
len: 14; d_gene: TRBD2; v_gene: TRBV9; j_gene: TRBJ2-3; CDR3aa: CASSASGGTDTQYF
len: 20; d_gene: TRBD1; v_gene: TRBV6-2/TRBV6-3; j_gene: TRBJ1-6; CDR3aa: CASSYHPGQGRSSYNSPLHF
len: 15; d_gene: NA; v_gene: TRBV6-6; j_gene: TRBJ1-1; CDR3aa: CASSYSLGGVTEAFF
len: 16; d_gene: TRBD2; v_gene: TRBV5-1; j_gene: TRBJ2-5; CDR3aa: CASRASSGRYQETQYF
len: 15; d_gene: NA; v_gene: TRBV9; j_gene: TRBJ2-2; CDR3aa: CASSPRWLLTGELFF
len: 14; d_gene: TRBD1; v_gene: TRBV5-6; j_gene: TRBJ1-1; CDR3aa: CASSNRDSNTEAFF
len: 14; d_gene: TRBD2; v_gene: TRBV14; j_gene: TRBJ2-3; CDR3aa: CASSLAGGVGTQYF
len: 14; d_gene: NA; v_gene: TRBV4-2; j_gene: TRBJ1-5; CDR3aa: CASSQGKTDQPQHF
len: 14; d_gene: NA; v_gene: TRBV6-4; j_gene: TRBJ1-5; CDR3aa: CTLKIDGSNQPQHF
len: 15; d_gene: NA; v_gene: TRBV7-2; j_gene: TRBJ2-5; CDR3aa: CASSFVPDIGETQYF
len: 14; d_gene: NA; v_gene: TRBV7-9; j_gene: TRBJ1-2; CDR3aa: CASSRMTDSYGYTF
len: 15; d_gene: NA; v_gene: TRBV10-3; j_gene: TRBJ1-2; CDR3aa: CAISEGGRESYGYTF
len: 14; d_gene: TRBD1; v_gene: TRBV6-5; j_gene: TRBJ1-1; CDR3aa: CASKLPGQITEAFF
len: 16; d_gene: NA; v_gene: TRBV19; j_gene: TRBJ1-5; CDR3aa: CASSIRGATSNQPQHF
len: 16; d_gene: TRBD1; v_gene: TRBV27; j_gene: TRBJ2-5; CDR3aa: CASKRTGHAIWETQYF
len: 16; d_gene: NA; v_gene: TRBV7-6; j_gene: TRBJ1-3; CDR3aa: CASSLADRIGGNTIYF
len: 17; d_gene: NA; v_gene: TRBV27; j_gene: TRBJ2-3; CDR3aa: CASSLYSSRGFTDTQYF
len: 16; d_gene: NA; v_gene: TRBV5-6; j_gene: TRBJ2-6; CDR3aa: CASTERWLSGANVLTF
len: 15; d_gene: NA; v_gene: TRBV19; j_gene: TRBJ1-4; CDR3aa: CASSLPGATNEKLFF
len: 13; d_gene: TRBD1; v_gene: TRBV7-2; j_gene: TRBJ1-1; CDR3aa: CASSLAQGVIAFF
len: 15; d_gene: NA; v_gene: TRBV15; j_gene: TRBJ2-1; CDR3aa: CATSRVEGAHNEQFF
len: 14; d_gene: NA; v_gene: TRBV7-9; j_gene: TRBJ1-4; CDR3aa: CASRSGQNNEKLFF
len: 15; d_gene: TRBD1; v_gene: TRBV4-1; j_gene: TRBJ1-6; CDR3aa: CASSLRDRGNSPLHF
len: 17; d_gene: TRBD2; v_gene: TRBV28; j_gene: TRBJ2-7; CDR3aa: CASSTGTSGGAFYEQYF
len: 14; d_gene: TRBD1; v_gene: TRBV6-5; j_gene: TRBJ1-1; CDR3aa: CASSRRDSYTEAFF
len: 16; d_gene: TRBD1; v_gene: TRBV18; j_gene: TRBJ2-2; CDR3aa: CASSPMGQGATGELFF
len: 15; d_gene: NA; v_gene: TRBV7-2; j_gene: TRBJ2-2; CDR3aa: CASSLRSGDTGELFF
len: 15; d_gene: TRBD2; v_gene: TRBV7-2; j_gene: TRBJ2-1; CDR3aa: CASSLGGLAGNEQFF
len: 14; d_gene: NA; v_gene: TRBV7-3; j_gene: TRBJ2-1; CDR3aa: CASSLDAGRGEQFF
len: 13; d_gene: NA; v_gene: TRBV7-3; j_gene: TRBJ2-1; CDR3aa: CASSLNVIDEQFF
len: 14; d_gene: TRBD2; v_gene: TRBV7-9; j_gene: TRBJ2-1; CDR3aa: CASSPGRGVYEQFF
len: 17; d_gene: TRBD1; v_gene: TRBV19; j_gene: TRBJ1-2; CDR3aa: CASSIFGGGQGMNGYTF
len: 11; d_gene: NA; v_gene: TRBV6-1; j_gene: TRBJ1-1; CDR3aa: CASSEVTEAFF
len: 13; d_gene: NA; v_gene: TRBV19; j_gene: TRBJ2-7; CDR3aa: CASSINRNYEQYF